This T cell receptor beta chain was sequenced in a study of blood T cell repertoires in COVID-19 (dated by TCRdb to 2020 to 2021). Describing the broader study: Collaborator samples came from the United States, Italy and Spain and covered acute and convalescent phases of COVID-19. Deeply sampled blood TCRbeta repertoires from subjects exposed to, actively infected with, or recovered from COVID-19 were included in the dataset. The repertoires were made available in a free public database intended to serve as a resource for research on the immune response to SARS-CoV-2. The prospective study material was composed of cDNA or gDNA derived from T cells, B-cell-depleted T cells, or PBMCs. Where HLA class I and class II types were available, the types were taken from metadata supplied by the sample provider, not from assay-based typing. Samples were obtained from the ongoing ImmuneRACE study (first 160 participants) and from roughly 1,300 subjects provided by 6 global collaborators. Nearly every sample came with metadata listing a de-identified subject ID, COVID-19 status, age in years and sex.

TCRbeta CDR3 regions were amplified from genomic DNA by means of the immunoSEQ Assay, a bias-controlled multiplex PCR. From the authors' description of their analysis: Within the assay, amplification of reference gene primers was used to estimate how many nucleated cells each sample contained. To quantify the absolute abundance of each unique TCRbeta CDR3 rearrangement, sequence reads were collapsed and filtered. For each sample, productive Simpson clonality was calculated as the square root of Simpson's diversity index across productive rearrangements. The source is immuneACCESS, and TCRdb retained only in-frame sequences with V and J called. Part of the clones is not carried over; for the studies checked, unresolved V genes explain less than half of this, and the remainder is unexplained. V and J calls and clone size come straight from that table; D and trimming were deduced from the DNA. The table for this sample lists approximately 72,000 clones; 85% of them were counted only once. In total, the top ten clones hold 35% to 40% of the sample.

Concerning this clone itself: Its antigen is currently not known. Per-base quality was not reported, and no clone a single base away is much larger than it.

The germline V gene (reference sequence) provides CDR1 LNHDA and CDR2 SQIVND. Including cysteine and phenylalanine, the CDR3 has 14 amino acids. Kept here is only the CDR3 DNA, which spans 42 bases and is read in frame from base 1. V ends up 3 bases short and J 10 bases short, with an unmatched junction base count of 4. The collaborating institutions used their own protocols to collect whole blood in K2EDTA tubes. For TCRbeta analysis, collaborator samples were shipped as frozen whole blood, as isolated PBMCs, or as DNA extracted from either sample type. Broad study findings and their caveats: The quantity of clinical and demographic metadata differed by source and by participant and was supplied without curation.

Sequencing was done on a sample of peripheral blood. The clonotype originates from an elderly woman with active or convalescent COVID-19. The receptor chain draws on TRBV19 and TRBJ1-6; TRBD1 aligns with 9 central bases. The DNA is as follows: TGTGCCAGTAGTATTCGACAGGGGGAATCACCCCTCCACTTT. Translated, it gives CASSIRQGESPLHF.